This passage covers 8 T cell receptor beta chains from one sample sequenced in a study of siplizumab effects on memory and regulatory T cells. The protocol was immunoSEQ multiplex PCR, while the TCRdb copy is restricted to in-frame clones and leaves out a portion. Seen here are fewer than 9,500 clones, 55% to 75% observed once, and the top ten hold 67%. Input material: effector memory CD8+ T cells sorted from blood. The subset here: unstimulated CD8+ effector memory T cells. Source of these receptors: a human donor in good health.

The chain employs TRBV4-1 and TRBJ2-3; the match to TRBD2 covers 8 bases. Germline values: CDR1 MGHRA, CDR2 YSYEKL. V was pared by 0 bases and J by 4 bases, with 3 bases of the junction left unmatched. CDR3 size: 15 residues. CDR3 sequence reads: CASSQDRGGADTQYF. CDR3 sequence (DNA): TGCGCCAGCAGCCAAGATCGGGGGGGGGCAGATACGCAGTATTTT.

The V and J genes are TRBV7-9 and TRBJ2-7, with D hard to call. CDR1 is SEHNR, CDR2 FQNEAQ, per germline (reference sequence). V lost 4 bases and J 6 bases, leaving 10 bases between the germline ends. The CDR3 is 12 residues long. CDR3 nucleotides: TGTGCCAGCAGCTCCGCAGGTCGCGAGCAGTACTTC. It encodes CASSSAGREQYF.

Comments on this clone: One base separates it from a far larger clone, so it is likely a read error. The V gene is TRBV4-2, the J gene TRBJ2-1; no firm D call. The CDR3 runs 16 residues. The V gene lost 0 bases and the J gene lost 0 bases, with 9 bases spanning the gap. The germline V gene encodes CDR1 LGHNA and CDR2 YNFKEQ. This CDR3 reads CASSQEAQSSYNEQFF. Written as DNA, the CDR3 is TGTGCCAGCAGCCAAGAGGCCCAGAGCTCCTACAATGAGCAGTTCTTC.

This clone has more than one count but fewer than ten. V usage is TRBV30 and J usage is TRBJ1-2; TRBD1 is a possible D gene (6 bases). V was cut by 1 base and J by 4 bases, with 13 bases left in between. The CDR3 spans 14 residues. From germline, CDR1 is GTSNPN and CDR2 SVGIG (reference sequence). The CDR3 spells CAWSAWTASYGYTF. The DNA for the CDR3 is TGTGCCTGGAGTGCCTGGACAGCTAGCTATGGCTACACCTTC.

V is TRBV19 and J is TRBJ2-3, with 9 bases lining up with TRBD2. This CDR3 contains 18 residues. The germline CDR1 and CDR2 sequences are LNHDA and SQIVND (reference sequence). The trim removed 5 bases at V and 0 bases at J, leaving 12 bases unmatched. CDR3 nucleotide sequence: TGTGCCAGTAGTGGCATCATAGCGGGGGATTTTAGCACAGATACGCAGTATTTT. Its protein product is CASSGIIAGDFSTDTQYF.

About this clone: At one end, the junction sequence differs from germline, possibly due to a read error. The chain links TRBV11-3 to TRBJ2-2; 10 nucleotides match TRBD1. The CDR3 has 15 amino acids. CDR1 and CDR2 (germline): SGHNT, YENEEA. The CDR3 DNA reads as TGTGCCACCAGCCGGGACAGGGGGAACACCGGGGAGCTGTTTTTT. This translates into CATSRDRGNTGELFF.

The J gene is TRBJ1-1, the V gene TRBV7-9; a possible D gene is TRBD1 (5 bases). The germline V and J ends were trimmed by 2 bases and 4 bases, with 20 bases remaining between them. CDR3 size: 17 residues. Germline-derived CDR1 and CDR2 are SEHNR and FQNEAQ (reference sequence). This CDR3 reads CASSLPPGWDPGTEAFF. Written as DNA, the CDR3 is TGTGCCAGCAGCTTACCGCCAGGGTGGGACCCGGGCACTGAAGCTTTCTTT. The entire variable domain, with the rest obtained from reference TRBV7-9 and TRBJ1-1, is as follows: DTGVSQNPRHKITKRGQNVTFRCDPISEHNRLYWYRQTLGQGPEFLTYFQNEAQLEKSRLLSDRFSAERPKGSFSTLEIQRTEQGDSAMYLCASSLPPGWDPGTEAFFGQGTRLTVV.

The chain uses TRBV9 and TRBJ2-1; 8 bases are a match to TRBD2. V lost 0 bases and J lost 7; bases outside the gene matches: 6. CDR3 length: 15 residues. Germline assignment: CDR1 SGDLS and CDR2 YYNGEE. The CDR3 coding sequence is TGTGCCAGCAGCGTAGACCCGGGAGGGCCGAATGAGCAGTTCTTC. Protein product: CASSVDPGGPNEQFF.